The rows below give T cell receptor beta chains drawn from one sample of a study of cytomegalovirus exposure and HLA in healthy donors. The data were produced by immunoSEQ multiplex PCR, yet TCRdb's version contains in-frame clones alone and is incomplete. The sample records about 76,000 clones, roughly 81% being singletons. The specimen was PBMCs. All receptors come from a woman aged 25 to 39 in good health and CMV-seronegative. Each CDR3 is given with its conserved first and last residue.

V	J	CDR3
TRBV27	TRBJ2-7	CASRDSSYEQYF
TRBV30	TRBJ1-5	CAWSGGGYRPQHF
TRBV19	TRBJ2-1	CASSSDPPGLAGPNNEQFF
TRBV7-2	TRBJ2-2	CASSLVQGMGGELFF
TRBV18	TRBJ1-2	CASSPRGRTGQGVYGYTF
TRBV20-1	TRBJ2-1	CSPTGNEQFF
TRBV19	TRBJ2-1	CASMDRGTSADNEQFF
TRBV4-3	TRBJ1-1	CASSLGQGKMNTEAFF
TRBV7-8	TRBJ2-3	CASSLGSGSTDTQYF
TRBV7-8	TRBJ2-7	CASSEVASYEQYF
TRBV19	TRBJ1-1	CASSIEAGGTEAFF
TRBV7-9	NA	CASSFSSYEQYF
TRBV5-1	TRBJ2-3	CASSFGQGEVSDTQYF
TRBV21-1	TRBJ2-7	CASSLGAQGRAPGEQYF
TRBV18	NA	CASSQPGLPYEQYF
TRBV6-1	TRBJ1-5	CASSDRVSNQPQHF
TRBV12-5	TRBJ1-1	CASGLGTGKSFF
TRBV2	TRBJ2-7	CASSVRAGGSYEQYF
TRBV7-2	TRBJ1-1	CASSSTGQGEAFF
TRBV6-4	TRBJ2-7	CASSDSIPGVKGLRFYEQYF
TRBV19	TRBJ1-2	CASSNTDYGYTF
TRBV9	TRBJ2-6	CASSVGGRKAGANGLTF
TRBV6-5	TRBJ2-1	CASSYLKREGHEQFF
TRBV7-3	TRBJ2-1	CASSAGSTNEQFF